Presented here are 23 T cell receptor beta chains from one specimen sequenced in a study of T cells in Graves' hyperthyroidism and ophthalmopathy. Amplification targeted TCR beta CDR3 regions from RNA transcripts. TCR CDR3 regions were first amplified by RT-PCR with HTBI primers. TCRdb reanalysed the multiplex PCR reads using MiXCR and keeps one entry per CDR3 protein. The profile shows roughly 700,000 distinct CDR3 sequences, approximately 14% of them singletons. The sequenced sample was blood. The origin of the receptors is a woman under 30 with Graves' hyperthyroidism.

In its sample, this clonotype was seen many times. The chain links TRBV18 to TRBJ2-1, with D possibly TRBD1 on 6 matching bases. From germline, CDR1 is KGHSH and CDR2 LQKENI. Trimming pared 6 bases from V and 6 bases from J, leaving 15 bases between. The CDR3 length is 14 residues. The CDR3 sequence: CASSQGTLSNEQFF. CDR3 coding DNA: TGTGCCAGCTCGCAGGGGACACTCTCCAATGAGCAGTTCTTC.

This clonotype was counted many times. The chain recombines TRBV20-1 with TRBJ2-7; 9 bases align to TRBD2. The CDR3 consists of 14 residues. In germline, CDR1 is DFQATT, CDR2 SNEGSKA (reference sequence). V trimming: 4 bases; J trimming: 2 bases; junction bases outside the gene matches: 6. Here the CDR3 reads CSANGLALTYEQYF. In nucleotides, the CDR3 is TGCAGTGCTAACGGACTAGCGCTCACCTACGAGCAGTACTTC.

This clonotype has more than one count but fewer than ten. The chain carries TRBV29-1 and TRBJ1-2; D unclear. The length of the CDR3 is 13 residues. Germline CDR1 and CDR2: SQVTM and ANQGSEA. Trimming removed 0 bases from V and 2 bases from J, with 7 bases in between. CDR3 residues: CSVEENINYGYTF. The CDR3 nucleotides read TGCAGCGTTGAAGAGAACATCAACTATGGCTACACCTTC.

The sample holds many counts of this clonotype. J is TRBJ2-7 and V is TRBV20-1; D not certain. Germline loops: CDR1 DFQATT, CDR2 SNEGSKA (reference sequence). V was cut by 1 base and J by 2 bases, with 15 bases left in between. CDR3 length: 15 amino acids. CDR3 sequence reads: CSARVFDLNAYEQYF. CDR3 DNA: TGCAGTGCTAGAGTCTTTGACCTAAACGCCTACGAGCAGTACTTC.

The J gene is TRBJ1-4, the V gene TRBV10-3; D perhaps matches TRBD1 (6 bases). Trimming stripped 8 bases from V and 8 bases from J, with 15 bases between. Germline V gives CDR1 ENHRY, CDR2 SYGVKD. This CDR3 has 13 residues. The CDR3 region is CAIRGGREEKLFF. As DNA, the CDR3 is TGTGCCATCCGTGGGGGGCGTGAAGAAAAACTGTTTTTT.

This clonotype came up many times. This chain uses TRBV7-9 with TRBJ2-5, with TRBD2 identical over 10 bases. CDR1 and CDR2 (germline): SEHNR, FQNEAQ (reference sequence). The CDR3 is 15 residues long. J lost 3 bases, V lost 2 bases, and 3 bases had no gene match. The CDR3 is CASSLRLAGEETQYF. CDR3 in DNA: TGTGCCAGCAGCTTAAGGCTAGCGGGAGAAGAGACCCAGTACTTC.

In its sample, this clonotype was seen once. This may be a read error: a much more frequent sequence differs by one nucleotide. The V call is TRBV11-2, the J call TRBJ1-2; a weak D match, TRBD1 (6 bases). The CDR3 runs 15 residues. From germline, CDR1 is SGHAT and CDR2 FQNNGV. CDR3: CASSLAGTPNYDYTF. CDR3 bases: TGTGCCAGCAGCTTAGCGGGGACACCTAACTATGACTACACCTTC.

This clonotype was seen ten or more times. The rearrangement joins TRBV28 to TRBJ2-1, with TRBD1 matching 8 bases. The V segment lost 7 bases and the J segment 6 bases; nucleotides outside the gene matches: 11. Germline V gene lookup returns CDR1 MDHEN and CDR2 SYDVKM. The CDR3 runs 15 residues. The CDR3 protein is CASIDRQGRGNEQFF. CDR3 nucleotides: TGTGCCAGCATTGACCGACAGGGGCGCGGCAATGAGCAGTTCTTC.

This clonotype was seen ten or more times. The V and J genes are TRBV7-2 and TRBJ2-7; D uncertain. CDR3 length: 14 amino acids. Germline CDR1 reads SGHTA; CDR2 reads FQGNSA. V dropped 0 bases and J dropped 3 bases, with 9 bases sitting between them. The CDR3 loop reads CASSLAARLYEQYF. The CDR3, as DNA: TGTGCCAGCAGCTTAGCGGCCAGGCTCTACGAGCAGTACTTC.

In this sample, this clonotype turned up a few times. The chain uses TRBV28 and TRBJ1-1; TRBD1 matches at 7 bases. Germline assignment: CDR1 MDHEN and CDR2 SYDVKM. The junction had 7 bases not matched to a gene; V was cut back by 6 bases and J by 3 bases. This CDR3 is built from 14 residues. CDR3 loop: CASRSRGGYTEAFF. The CDR3 coding sequence is TGTGCCAGCAGATCCCGAGGGGGCTACACTGAAGCTTTCTTT.

The rearrangement uses TRBV20-1 and TRBJ2-7, with 9 bases lining up with TRBD1. CDR3 length: 15 amino acids. With V trimmed by 0 bases and J by 4 bases, 7 bases remained unmatched. Germline V gene sequence: CDR1 DFQATT, CDR2 SNEGSKA (reference sequence). The CDR3 protein is CSARDAGTGRYEQYF. As DNA, the CDR3 is TGCAGTGCTAGAGATGCCGGGACAGGGAGGTACGAGCAGTACTTC.

The table lists this clonotype with many counts. V and J are TRBV6-1 and TRBJ2-7; 12 bases map to TRBD1. CDR1 is MNHNS, CDR2 SASEGT, per germline. The V gene end was trimmed by 5 bases and the J gene end by 3 bases; junction bases not matched to a gene: 5. CDR3 length: 15 amino acids. CDR3 sequence (DNA): TGTGCCAGCAGTCGGGGGACAGGGGGCATCTACGAGCAGTACTTC. Translation gives CASSRGTGGIYEQYF.

This clonotype was found a few times. A much bigger clone sits one base away, suggesting this may be a read error. V gene TRBV7-9 combines with J gene TRBJ1-5; D not resolved. The CDR3 loop spans 15 amino acids. Germline-derived CDR1 and CDR2 are SEHNR and FQNEAQ (reference sequence). The DNA of the CDR3 is TGTGCCAGCAGCCCGAGGACGGATAGCAGTCAGCCCCAGCATTTT. Translation: CASSPRTDSSQPQHF. The variable domain in full, with the rest retrieved from reference TRBV7-9 and TRBJ1-5, is DTGVSQNPRHKITKRGQNVTFRCDPISEHNRLYWYRQTLGQGPEFLTYFQNEAQLEKSRLLSDRFSAERPKGSFSTLEIQRTEQGDSAMYLCASSPRTDSSQPQHFGDGTRLSIL.

The table lists this clonotype with many counts. This chain joins TRBV4-1 and TRBJ2-1, with TRBD2 matching 10 bases. The CDR3 spans 16 residues. CDR1 is MGHRA and CDR2 is YSYEKL in the germline V gene. V shed 5 bases, J shed 7 bases, and the junction held 11 bases outside the gene matches. In DNA, the CDR3 is TGCGCCAGCAGCTTCTTCCTAGCGGGAGTTAGGAATGAGCAGTTCTTC. Its protein is CASSFFLAGVRNEQFF.

The chain links TRBV30 to TRBJ2-7, with D perhaps matching TRBD1 (6 bases). This CDR3 comprises 13 residues. The germline CDR1 and CDR2 sequences are GTSNPN and SVGIG (reference sequence). V dropped 2 bases and J dropped 4 bases, with 12 bases sitting between them. This CDR3 reads CAWSRGYGYEQYF. The CDR3 nucleotides are TGTGCCTGGAGTAGGGGGTACGGTTACGAGCAGTACTTC.

The genes are TRBV13 and TRBJ2-1; D call uncertain. This CDR3 has 13 residues. V lost 6 bases and J 1 base, leaving 7 bases between the germline ends. Per germline, CDR1 PRHDT and CDR2 FYEKMQ (reference sequence). Here the CDR3 reads CASRKRSYNEQFF. CDR3 sequence (DNA): TGTGCCAGCAGAAAACGTTCCTACAATGAGCAGTTCTTC.

This clonotype appeared many times. The rearrangement links TRBV2 to TRBJ1-5; D might be TRBD1 (5 bases). The V end was cut by 1 base, the J end by 5 bases, with 21 bases between. Germline V CDR1 and CDR2: SNHLY, FYNNEI. This CDR3 is 18 amino acids long. CDR3 sequence: CASSEVIFFGGADQPQHF. The CDR3 DNA is TGTGCCAGCAGTGAAGTGATTTTTTTTGGTGGGGCGGATCAGCCCCAGCATTTT.

V and J are TRBV11-2 and TRBJ1-1; D is possibly TRBD1 (5 bases). The CDR3 spans 17 residues. Trimming removed 1 base at V and 3 bases at J, with 18 bases between. Looked up from germline, CDR1 is SGHAT and CDR2 is FQNNGV. This CDR3 reads CASSLGMGRAMDTEAFF. The CDR3 region has the DNA TGTGCCAGCAGCTTAGGGATGGGCAGGGCGATGGACACTGAAGCTTTCTTT.

The rearrangement joins TRBV20-1 to TRBJ2-1; maybe TRBD1 (6 bases). Trimming left V 7 bases short and J 6 bases short, with 13 bases between. Germline CDR1 is DFQATT and CDR2 is SNEGSKA (reference sequence). The CDR3 runs to 12 residues. CDR3 coding DNA: TGCAGTGGATCAGGGGAGATCAATGAGCAGTTCTTC. Translated, it gives CSGSGEINEQFF.

This chain connects TRBV4-3 to TRBJ2-3; D unresolved. Trimming shortened V by 1 base and J by 1 base, and 12 bases separated the two germline ends. The germline gives CDR1 LGHNA, CDR2 YSLEER. This CDR3 is built from 16 residues. The CDR3 sequence is CASSQGWADRTDTQYF. In DNA form, the CDR3 reads TGCGCCAGCAGCCAAGGATGGGCGGACCGCACAGATACGCAGTATTTT.

V usage is TRBV30 and J usage is TRBJ2-3; D might be TRBD2 (6 bases). Trimming stripped 6 bases from V and 6 bases from J, with 22 bases between. CDR3 length: 15 residues. From germline, CDR1 is GTSNPN and CDR2 SVGIG (reference sequence). In DNA form, the CDR3 reads TGTGCCTGCGACGGACGGAGGGCTCGGGGGGATACGCAGTATTTT. This codes for CACDGRRARGDTQYF.

At least ten counts were recorded for this clonotype. J is TRBJ2-2 and V is TRBV2, with TRBD2 identical over 10 bases. Germline CDR1 SNHLY, CDR2 FYNNEI. There are 15 residues in the CDR3. After removal of 7 bases from V and 1 base from J, the junction contained 3 bases not matched to a gene. The CDR3 sequence: CASTRTSGNTGELFF. The CDR3 region has the DNA TGTGCCAGCACCCGGACTAGCGGGAACACCGGGGAGCTGTTTTTT.

This clonotype occurred many times. V and J are TRBV18 and TRBJ2-5; D perhaps matches TRBD1 (5 bases). The CDR3 extends over 14 amino acids. Germline assignment: CDR1 KGHSH and CDR2 LQKENI. V was trimmed by 1 base and J by 3 bases, leaving 9 bases between them. The CDR3 DNA reads as TGTGCCAGCTCACCACGACAGATCGAAGAGACCCAGTACTTC. Protein product: CASSPRQIEETQYF.